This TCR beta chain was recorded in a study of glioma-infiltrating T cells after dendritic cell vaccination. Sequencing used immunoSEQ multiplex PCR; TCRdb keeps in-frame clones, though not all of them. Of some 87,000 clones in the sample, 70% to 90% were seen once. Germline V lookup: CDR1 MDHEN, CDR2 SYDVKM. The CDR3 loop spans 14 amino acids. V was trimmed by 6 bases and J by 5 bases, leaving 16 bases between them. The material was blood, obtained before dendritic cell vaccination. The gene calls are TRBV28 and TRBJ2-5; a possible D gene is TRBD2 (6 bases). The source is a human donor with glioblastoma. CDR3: CASSLGLPGETQYF. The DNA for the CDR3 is TGTGCCAGCAGCCTGGGACTCCCCGGCGAGACCCAGTACTTC.